These T cell receptor beta chains were read from a single sample in a study of blood T cell repertoires in COVID-19. TCRdb's copy holds only in-frame clones and misses some; the assay was immunoSEQ multiplex PCR. The sample contains about 77,000 clones, roughly 78% of which appear only once. Sequenced: peripheral blood. These receptors all stem from a woman in her seventies with acute or convalescent COVID-19. Each CDR3 is given with its conserved first and last residue. Fields, in order: D gene, V gene, J gene, clone size, CDR3 protein, CDR3 DNA. D genes are given only for firm matches. For some rows the clone size is stated as once, few or many, or as a class when expanded; others skip it.

TRBD2	TRBV7-8	TRBJ2-1	.	CASSLPLAGGSNEQFF	TGTGCCAGCAGCTTACCTCTAGCGGGGGGGTCCAATGAGCAGTTCTTC
TRBD1	TRBV14	TRBJ1-1	.	CASSQYRGLNTEAFF	TGTGCCAGCAGCCAATACAGGGGTTTGAACACTGAAGCTTTCTTT
TRBD2	TRBV11-3	TRBJ2-7	few	CASSLAGGNYEQYF	TGTGCCAGCAGCTTAGCGGGAGGGAACTACGAGCAGTACTTC
.	TRBV25-1	TRBJ2-1	.	CASSELSGQGWFF	TGTGCCAGCAGTGAATTATCCGGCCAGGGTTGGTTCTTC
.	TRBV18	TRBJ2-4	.	CASSLQGAKNIQYF	TGTGCCAGCTCACTACAGGGTGCCAAAAACATTCAGTACTTC
.	TRBV6-2/TRBV6-3	TRBJ1-4	.	CASSSTGNPNEKLFF	TGTGCCAGCAGTTCCACAGGGAACCCTAATGAAAAACTGTTTTTT
TRBD1	TRBV28	TRBJ1-5	.	CASGQVVQPQHF	TGTGCCAGCGGACAGGTGGTTCAGCCCCAGCATTTT
TRBD2	TRBV7-2	TRBJ2-7	.	CASSYPTSGGLSYEQYF	TGTGCCAGCAGCTACCCAACTAGCGGGGGGTTATCCTACGAGCAGTACTTC
.	TRBV11-1	TRBJ2-2	.	CASSLEPETNTGELFF	TGTGCCAGCAGCTTAGAACCTGAGACGAACACCGGGGAGCTGTTTTTT
.	TRBV9	TRBJ1-1	.	CASSVAGGVNTEAFF	TGTGCCAGCAGCGTAGCGGGGGGTGTGAACACTGAAGCTTTCTTT
.	TRBV27	TRBJ1-1	.	CASSFTGNTEAFF	TGTGCCAGCAGTTTTACGGGGAACACTGAAGCTTTCTTT
.	TRBV7-9	TRBJ1-5	.	CASSPGGTANQPQHF	TGTGCCAGCAGCCCCGGAGGGACGGCCAATCAGCCCCAGCATTTT
TRBD1	TRBV4-1	TRBJ2-3	.	CASSLGTGGSTDTQYF	TGCGCCAGCAGCCTAGGGACAGGGGGTTCCACAGATACGCAGTATTTT
.	TRBV6-5	TRBJ1-5	.	CASSPRHNSNQPQHF	TGTGCCAGCAGTCCCCGACACAATAGCAATCAGCCCCAGCATTTT
.	TRBV5-1	TRBJ1-4	.	CASSLREVGALKNEKLFF	TGCGCCAGCAGCTTGCGCGAGGTCGGAGCCTTAAAGAATGAAAAACTGTTTTTT
TRBD2	TRBV19	TRBJ2-3	.	CASSWTSGGTDTQYF	TGTGCCAGTAGTTGGACTAGCGGGGGCACAGATACGCAGTATTTT
.	TRBV3-1/TRBV3-2	TRBJ2-7	.	CASSPQDSYEQYF	TGTGCCAGCAGCCCACAAGACTCCTACGAGCAGTACTTC
.	TRBV5-1	TRBJ2-7	.	CASSLGAYGRNEQYF	TGCGCCAGCAGCTTGGGTGCATATGGGAGGAACGAGCAGTACTTC
TRBD1	TRBV27	TRBJ1-5	.	CASSLQGAAQPQHF	TGTGCCAGCAGTTTACAGGGGGCCGCTCAGCCCCAGCATTTT
TRBD1	TRBV19	TRBJ1-5	few	CASSTGQVGAQPQHF	TGTGCCAGTAGTACCGGACAGGTTGGGGCGCAGCCCCAGCATTTT
TRBD2	TRBV19	TRBJ2-3	.	CASSRAGGPDTQYF	TGTGCCAGTAGTAGGGCGGGGGGGCCGGATACGCAGTATTTT
TRBD2	TRBV15	TRBJ2-5	.	CATSSGASSGGAWETQYF	TGTGCCACCAGCAGTGGGGCATCGAGCGGGGGGGCATGGGAGACCCAGTACTTC